These 19 T cell receptor beta chains came from one sample sequenced in a study of T cell responses to AZD1222 COVID-19 vaccine. The assay was immunoSEQ multiplex PCR, and TCRdb's table has in-frame clones only and misses some. This sample has roughly 150,000 clones, with around 94% found just once. Sequencing was performed on peripheral blood, taken 28 days after the second AZD1222 dose. The receptors stem from an adult who received the AZD1222 COVID-19 vaccine.

The chain joins TRBV20-1 to TRBJ2-1; TRBD2 matches 12 bases. The germline V gene encodes CDR1 DFQATT and CDR2 SNEGSKA (reference sequence). The CDR3 sequence is 19 residues long. V lost 3 bases to trimming and J lost 2 bases; unmatched junction nucleotides: 14. This chain's CDR3 is CSASSPTSGSMRTYNEQFF. The DNA for the CDR3 is TGCAGTGCTAGTTCCCCGACTAGCGGGAGTATGAGGACCTACAATGAGCAGTTCTTC.

The chain couples TRBV5-6 to TRBJ1-6; D gene uncertain. This CDR3 is built from 16 residues. CDR1 is SGHDT, CDR2 YYEEEE, per germline. With 4 bases removed from V and 7 bases from J, the gap between germline ends came to 18 bases. DNA for the CDR3: TGTGCCAGCAGCCCTAATAACCTCAGACCGAATTCACCCCTCCACTTT. This encodes CASSPNNLRPNSPLHF.

The chain joins TRBV6-5 to TRBJ1-3, with D possibly matching TRBD1 (5 bases). The CDR3 consists of 15 residues. With 8 bases removed from V and 0 bases from J, the gap between germline ends came to 14 bases. The germline V gene encodes CDR1 MNHEY and CDR2 SVGAGI. For the CDR3, the DNA is TGTGCCAGCCTGGGGGGTCCCTTCTCTGGAAACACCATATATTTT. Residues: CASLGGPFSGNTIYF.

The chain is built from TRBV3-1 (or the pseudogene TRBV3-2) and TRBJ1-4; 8 nucleotides match TRBD1. CDR1 is LGHDT and CDR2 is YNNKEL in the germline V gene (reference sequence). The CDR3 has 16 residues. Losses at the gene ends were 0 bases for V and 8 bases for J; bases not matched to a gene: 8. CDR3 amino acids: CASSQDRGQVDEKLFF. The CDR3 nucleotides are TGTGCCAGCAGCCAAGACAGGGGGCAGGTTGACGAAAAACTGTTTTTT.

The chain combines TRBV27 with TRBJ1-2, with a possible D match to TRBD1 (5 bases). This CDR3 comprises 13 residues. Germline assignment: CDR1 MNHEY and CDR2 SMNVEV (reference sequence). Between the trimmed V and J ends, which lost 5 bases and 1 base, there was a span of 8 bases. In nucleotides, the CDR3 is TGTGCCAGCAGTCCGCAGGGTAACTATGGCTACACCTTC. It encodes CASSPQGNYGYTF.

J is TRBJ2-1 and V is TRBV6-5; 8 bases map to TRBD1. The germline gives CDR1 MNHEY, CDR2 SVGAGI. Losses at the gene ends were 7 bases for V and 7 bases for J; bases not matched to a gene: 12. The CDR3 has 15 residues. The CDR3 DNA reads TGTGCCAGCATTCTCAGGACAGGGACGGGGAATGAGCAGTTCTTC. Protein sequence: CASILRTGTGNEQFF.

This chain uses TRBV4-2 with TRBJ1-1, with D maybe TRBD1 (5 bases). Germline CDR1 reads LGHNA; CDR2 reads YNFKEQ. CDR3 size: 15 residues. V was pared by 3 bases and J by 0 bases, with 11 bases between. The DNA of the CDR3 is TGTGCCAGCAGCCACCCCAGGGCCATGAACACTGAAGCTTTCTTT. It translates to CASSHPRAMNTEAFF.

The gene calls are TRBV18 and TRBJ1-4, with D possibly matching TRBD1 (5 bases). V gave up 4 bases and J gave up 5 bases, with 11 bases separating them. In germline, CDR1 is KGHSH, CDR2 LQKENI. There are 14 residues in the CDR3. The CDR3 sequence is CASSLRDGNEKLFF. DNA of the CDR3: TGTGCCAGCTCACTCCGGGACGGGAATGAAAAACTGTTTTTT.

This chain joins TRBV5-1 and TRBJ1-5, with 7 positions matching TRBD1. Losses at the gene ends were 3 bases for V and 2 bases for J; bases not matched to a gene: 2. Germline V gene data show CDR1 as SGHRS and CDR2 as YFSETQ. The CDR3 sequence is 14 residues long. Here the CDR3 reads CASSSTGGNQPQHF. CDR3 nucleotide sequence: TGCGCCAGCAGCTCTACAGGGGGCAATCAGCCCCAGCATTTT.

The chain combines TRBV6-5 with TRBJ1-2, with D maybe TRBD1 (5 bases). Germline V gene lookup returns CDR1 MNHEY and CDR2 SVGAGI. The germline V and J ends were trimmed by 4 bases and 0 bases, with 9 bases remaining between them. The CDR3 consists of 14 residues. The chain's CDR3 is CASSSPRANYGYTF. CDR3 nucleotide sequence: TGTGCCAGCAGTTCCCCCAGGGCTAACTATGGCTACACCTTC.

V and J are TRBV4-1 and TRBJ1-2; 7 bases agree with TRBD1. The CDR3 consists of 13 residues. Trimming took 4 bases from V and 3 from J; bases not matched to a gene: 2. CDR1 and CDR2 (germline): MGHRA, YSYEKL. The DNA of the CDR3 is TGCGCCAGCAGCCCGGGACAGTACTATGGCTACACCTTC. Protein: CASSPGQYYGYTF.

The chain has TRBV30 and TRBJ1-2; D gene unclear. The CDR3 is 12 amino acids. CDR1 and CDR2 (germline): GTSNPN, SVGIG (reference sequence). Trimming took 0 bases from V and 7 from J, leaving 9 bases between them. CDR3 amino acids: CAWSVAESGYTF. The CDR3 DNA follows: TGTGCCTGGAGTGTAGCCGAGAGTGGCTACACCTTC.

This chain connects TRBV7-3 to TRBJ1-1; D might be TRBD1 (5 bases). The CDR3 extends over 14 amino acids. The V and J ends lost 6 bases and 1 base respectively, with 12 bases between them. CDR1 and CDR2 from the germline V gene are SGHTA and FQGTGA. The CDR3 DNA sequence: TGTGCCAGCAGTGAGGGGAGTTGGAACACTGAAGCTTTCTTT. This sequence encodes CASSEGSWNTEAFF.

The chain recombines TRBV6-5 with TRBJ1-1, with D hard to call. V was trimmed by 7 bases and J by 5 bases, leaving 17 bases between them. The CDR3 loop spans 14 amino acids. From germline, CDR1 is MNHEY and CDR2 SVGAGI. The CDR3 is CASTAPGGRTEAFF. CDR3 nucleotide sequence: TGTGCCAGCACGGCCCCGGGAGGGAGGACTGAAGCTTTCTTT.

This clone came up once. This sequence joins TRBV4-3 and TRBJ1-2, with a weak D call TRBD1 (5 bases). Germline V lookup: CDR1 LGHNA, CDR2 YSLEER. Trimming left V 0 bases short and J 9 bases short, with 14 bases between. This CDR3 is built from 14 residues. CDR3 amino acids: CASSQEGRRTRYTF. The DNA of the CDR3 is TGCGCCAGCAGCCAAGAGGGGCGCCGAACTCGCTACACCTTC.

The V and J genes are TRBV5-4 and TRBJ1-2; tentatively, D is TRBD1 (6 bases). Germline V gene sequence: CDR1 SGHNT, CDR2 YYREEE (reference sequence). The CDR3 is 15 residues long. The V end was cut by 4 bases, the J end by 4 bases, with 17 bases between. The CDR3 nucleotides are TGTGCCAGCAGCGACGGAACAGGGTCCGGCTATGGCTACACCTTC. Protein product: CASSDGTGSGYGYTF.

The chain links TRBV11-2 to TRBJ2-2; D unresolved. This CDR3 is 12 amino acids long. Trimming pared 4 bases from V and 6 bases from J, leaving 6 bases between. Germline V CDR1 and CDR2: SGHAT, FQNNGV. The chain's CDR3 is CASSSIPGELFF. The DNA for the CDR3 is TGTGCCAGCAGCTCCATTCCCGGGGAGCTGTTTTTT.

The chain combines TRBV7-2 with TRBJ1-1, with a possible D match to TRBD1 (5 bases). The CDR3 consists of 15 residues. Germline V gene lookup returns CDR1 SGHTA and CDR2 FQGNSA. Trimming pared 1 base from V and 7 bases from J, leaving 16 bases between. The CDR3 DNA reads TGTGCCAGCAGCTTAGGAGGAGGGCAGGGAATTGAAGCTTTCTTT. It codes for CASSLGGGQGIEAFF.

The chain uses TRBV6-6 and TRBJ1-5; D unresolved. Trimming removed 4 bases at V and 0 bases at J, with 10 bases between. The CDR3 is made up of 15 amino acids. The germline V gene encodes CDR1 MNHNY and CDR2 SVGAGI (reference sequence). The CDR3 DNA is TGTGCCAGCAGTTCCCCAAGGAGTAGCAATCAGCCCCAGCATTTT. This codes for CASSSPRSSNQPQHF.